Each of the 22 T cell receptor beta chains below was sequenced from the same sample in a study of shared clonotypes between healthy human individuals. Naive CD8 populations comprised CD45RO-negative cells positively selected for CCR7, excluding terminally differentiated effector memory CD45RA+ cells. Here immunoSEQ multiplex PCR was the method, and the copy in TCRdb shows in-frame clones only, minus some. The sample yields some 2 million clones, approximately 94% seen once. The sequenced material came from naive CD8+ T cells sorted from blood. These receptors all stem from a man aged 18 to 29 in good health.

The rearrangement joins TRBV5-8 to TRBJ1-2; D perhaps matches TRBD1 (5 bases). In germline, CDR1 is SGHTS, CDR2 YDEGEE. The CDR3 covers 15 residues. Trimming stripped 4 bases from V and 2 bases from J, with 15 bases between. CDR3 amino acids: CASSPMGVGNYGYTF. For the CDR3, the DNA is TGTGCCAGCAGCCCGATGGGGGTGGGGAACTATGGCTACACCTTC.

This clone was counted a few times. This chain's CDR3 is CASSLTGFTNSPLHF. In DNA form, the CDR3 reads TGTGCCAGCAGTTTGACAGGGTTCACTAATTCACCCCTCCACTTT. The rearrangement links TRBV27 to TRBJ1-6; TRBD1 agrees at 7 bases. Germline V lookup: CDR1 MNHEY, CDR2 SMNVEV (reference sequence). The CDR3 runs to 15 residues. V shed 3 bases, J shed 6 bases, and the junction held 5 bases outside the gene matches.

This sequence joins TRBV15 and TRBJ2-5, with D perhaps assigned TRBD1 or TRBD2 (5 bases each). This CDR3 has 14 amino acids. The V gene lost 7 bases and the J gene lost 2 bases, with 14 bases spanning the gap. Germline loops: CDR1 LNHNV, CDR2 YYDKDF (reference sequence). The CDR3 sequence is CATTGSWGQETQYF. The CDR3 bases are TGTGCCACCACTGGGTCGTGGGGGCAAGAGACCCAGTACTTC.

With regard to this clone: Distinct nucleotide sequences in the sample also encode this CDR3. The CDR3 reads CASSFSVDYEQYF. CDR3 sequence (DNA): TGTGCCAGCAGTTTCTCCGTGGACTACGAGCAGTACTTC. The chain is built from TRBV27 and TRBJ2-7; D not resolved. Germline-derived CDR1 and CDR2 are MNHEY and SMNVEV (reference sequence). The CDR3 contains 13 residues. Trimming shortened V by 3 bases and J by 3 bases, and 9 bases separated the two germline ends.

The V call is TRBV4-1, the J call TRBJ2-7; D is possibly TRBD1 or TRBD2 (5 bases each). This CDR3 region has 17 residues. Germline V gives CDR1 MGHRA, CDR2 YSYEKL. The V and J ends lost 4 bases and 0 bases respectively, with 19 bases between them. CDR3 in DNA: TGCGCCAGCAGCCTCGCAGGGACCGCCACGATCTCCTACGAGCAGTACTTC. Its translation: CASSLAGTATISYEQYF.

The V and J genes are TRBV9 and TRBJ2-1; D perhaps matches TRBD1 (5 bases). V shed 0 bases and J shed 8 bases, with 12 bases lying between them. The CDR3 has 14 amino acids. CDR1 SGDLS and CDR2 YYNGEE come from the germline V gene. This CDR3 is CASSVVGEGDEQFF. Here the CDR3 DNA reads TGTGCCAGCAGCGTAGTGGGTGAAGGGGATGAGCAGTTCTTC.

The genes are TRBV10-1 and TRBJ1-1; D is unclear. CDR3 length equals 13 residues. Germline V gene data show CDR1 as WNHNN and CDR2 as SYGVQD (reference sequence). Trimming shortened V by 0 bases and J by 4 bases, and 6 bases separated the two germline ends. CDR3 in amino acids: CASSESAATEAFF. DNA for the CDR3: TGCGCCAGCAGTGAGTCGGCAGCCACTGAAGCTTTCTTT.

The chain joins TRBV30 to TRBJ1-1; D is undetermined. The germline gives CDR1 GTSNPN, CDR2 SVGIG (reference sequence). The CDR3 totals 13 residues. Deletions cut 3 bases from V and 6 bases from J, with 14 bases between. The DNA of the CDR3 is TGTGCCTGGAGCGTAGAGGAGGGTTCTGAAGCTTTCTTT. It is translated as CAWSVEEGSEAFF.

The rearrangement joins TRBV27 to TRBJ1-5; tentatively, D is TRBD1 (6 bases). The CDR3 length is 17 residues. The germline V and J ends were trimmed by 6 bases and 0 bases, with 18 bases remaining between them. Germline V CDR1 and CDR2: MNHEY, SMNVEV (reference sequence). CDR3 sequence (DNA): TGTGCCAGCAGCCCTGGGGGCATACGGTATAGCAATCAGCCCCAGCATTTT. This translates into CASSPGGIRYSNQPQHF.

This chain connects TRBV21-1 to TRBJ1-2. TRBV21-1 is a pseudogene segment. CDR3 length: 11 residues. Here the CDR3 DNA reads TGTGCCAGCAGCAAAACCTATGGCTACACCTTC. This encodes CASSKTYGYTF.

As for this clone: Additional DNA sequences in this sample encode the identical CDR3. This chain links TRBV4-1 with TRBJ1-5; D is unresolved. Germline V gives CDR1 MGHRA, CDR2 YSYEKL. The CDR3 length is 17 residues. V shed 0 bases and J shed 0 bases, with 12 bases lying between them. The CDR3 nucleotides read TGCGCCAGCAGCCAAGAAGGAACAGTGTATAGCAATCAGCCCCAGCATTTT. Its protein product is CASSQEGTVYSNQPQHF.

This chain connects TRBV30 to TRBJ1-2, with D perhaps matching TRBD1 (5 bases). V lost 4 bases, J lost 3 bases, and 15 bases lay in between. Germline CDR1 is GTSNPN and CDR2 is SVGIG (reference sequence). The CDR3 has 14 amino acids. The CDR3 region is CAWTGLGQDYGYTF. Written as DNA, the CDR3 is TGTGCCTGGACAGGGCTGGGCCAGGACTATGGCTACACCTTC.

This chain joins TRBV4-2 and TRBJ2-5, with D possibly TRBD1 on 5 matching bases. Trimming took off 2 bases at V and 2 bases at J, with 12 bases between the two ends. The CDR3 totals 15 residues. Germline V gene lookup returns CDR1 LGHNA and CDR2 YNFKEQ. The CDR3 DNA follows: TGTGCCAGCAGCCAACCCCTAGGGGAACAAGAGACCCAGTACTTC. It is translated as CASSQPLGEQETQYF.

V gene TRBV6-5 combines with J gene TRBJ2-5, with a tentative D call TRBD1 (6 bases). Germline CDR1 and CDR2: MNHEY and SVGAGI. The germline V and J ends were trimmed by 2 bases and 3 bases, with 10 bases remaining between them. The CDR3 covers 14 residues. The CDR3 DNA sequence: TGTGCCAGCAGTTACGATAACAGGGAAGAGACCCAGTACTTC. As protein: CASSYDNREETQYF.

CDR3 protein: CASGLPRTEAYNYGYTF. The CDR3 DNA sequence: TGTGCTAGTGGTTTGCCCCGGACGGAGGCTTATAACTATGGCTACACCTTC. V is TRBV12-5 and J is TRBJ1-2; D is undetermined. Deletions cut 2 bases from V and 1 base from J, with 17 bases between. Germline values: CDR1 LGHNT, CDR2 FRNRAP. The CDR3 length is 17 residues. Full variable domain (rest looked up from reference TRBV12-5 and TRBJ1-2): DARVTQTPRHKVTEMGQEVTMRCQPILGHNTVFWYRQTMMQGLELLAYFRNRAPLDDSGMPKDRFSAEMPDATLATLKIQPSEPRDSAVYFCASGLPRTEAYNYGYTFGSGTRLTVV.

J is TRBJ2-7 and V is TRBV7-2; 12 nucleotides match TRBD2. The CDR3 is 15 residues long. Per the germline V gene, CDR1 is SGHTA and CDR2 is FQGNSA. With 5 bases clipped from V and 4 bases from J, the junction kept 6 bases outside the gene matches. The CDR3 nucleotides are TGTGCCAGCAGCGCGACTAGCGGGAGCCGGTACGAGCAGTACTTC. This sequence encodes CASSATSGSRYEQYF.

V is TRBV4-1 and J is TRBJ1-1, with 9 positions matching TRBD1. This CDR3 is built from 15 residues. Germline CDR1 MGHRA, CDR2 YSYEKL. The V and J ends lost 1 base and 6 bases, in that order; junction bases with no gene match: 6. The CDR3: CASSQVGQGLSEAFF. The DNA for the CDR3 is TGCGCCAGCAGCCAAGTAGGACAGGGGCTTTCTGAAGCTTTCTTT.

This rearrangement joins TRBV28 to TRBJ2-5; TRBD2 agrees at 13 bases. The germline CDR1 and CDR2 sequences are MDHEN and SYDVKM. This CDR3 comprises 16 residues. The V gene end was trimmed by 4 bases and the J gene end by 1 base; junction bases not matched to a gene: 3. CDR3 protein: CASSSGTSGAQETQYF. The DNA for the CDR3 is TGTGCCAGCAGTTCAGGGACTAGCGGGGCCCAAGAGACCCAGTACTTC.

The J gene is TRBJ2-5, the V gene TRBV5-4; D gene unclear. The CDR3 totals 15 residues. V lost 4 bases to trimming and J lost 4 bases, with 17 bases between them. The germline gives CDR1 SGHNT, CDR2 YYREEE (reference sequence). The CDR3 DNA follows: TGTGCCAGCAGCCCCGACACCAATTGGGGAGAGACCCAGTACTTC. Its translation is CASSPDTNWGETQYF.

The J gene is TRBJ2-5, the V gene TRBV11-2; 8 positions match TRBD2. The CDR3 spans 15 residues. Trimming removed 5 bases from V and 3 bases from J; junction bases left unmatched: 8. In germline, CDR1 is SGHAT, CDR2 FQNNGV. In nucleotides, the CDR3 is TGTGCCAGCAGCCTTCACCCGGGACTAGAAGAGACCCAGTACTTC. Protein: CASSLHPGLEETQYF.

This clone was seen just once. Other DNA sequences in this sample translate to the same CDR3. CDR3 protein: CASSLGPFEQYF. DNA for the CDR3: TGTGCCAGCAGCTTGGGGCCTTTCGAGCAGTACTTC. The chain is built from TRBV5-6 and TRBJ2-7; no firm D call. Trimming stripped 0 bases from V and 6 bases from J, with 7 bases between. The length of the CDR3 is 12 residues. CDR1 and CDR2 from the germline V gene are SGHDT and YYEEEE.

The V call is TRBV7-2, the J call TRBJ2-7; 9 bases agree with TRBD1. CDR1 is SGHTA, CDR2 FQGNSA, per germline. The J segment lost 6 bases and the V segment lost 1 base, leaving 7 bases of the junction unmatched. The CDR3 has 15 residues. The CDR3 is CASSLGTGDLGEQYF. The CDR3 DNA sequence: TGTGCCAGCAGCTTAGGGACAGGGGATCTCGGCGAGCAGTACTTC.